The rows below give T cell receptor beta chains drawn from one sample of a study of cytomegalovirus exposure and HLA in healthy donors. The table came from immunoSEQ multiplex PCR; TCRdb's copy has only in-frame clones and leaves some out. The sample records 250,000 to 300,000 clones, about nine tenths being singletons. The sample consisted of PBMCs. Receptors were obtained from a girl aged 2-10 years in good health and CMV-seronegative. The CDR3 runs from the conserved cysteine through the conserved F or W. A D gene is named only where the DNA matches it firmly.

V	D	J	length	CDR3
TRBV7-3	TRBD2	TRBJ2-1	14	CASSSRGGPNEQFF
TRBV5-1	TRBD2	TRBJ2-1	17	CASSLGPGGRAENEQFF
TRBV29-1	.	TRBJ2-2	11	CSVVSTGELFF
TRBV5-5	.	TRBJ2-1	15	CASSLVPGPGYEQFF
TRBV29-1	TRBD1	TRBJ2-3	15	CSVALAGGKTDTQYF
TRBV7-9	.	TRBJ2-2	16	CASRGTPTGNTGELFF
TRBV19	.	TRBJ2-1	14	CASSSGTTVGEQFF
TRBV6-6	TRBD2	TRBJ2-5	16	CASSYGREGGEKTQYF
TRBV7-9	TRBD2	TRBJ2-1	17	CASSAGTSGPKSDEQFF
TRBV6-1	.	TRBJ1-2	13	CASRTGGASGYTF
TRBV15	.	TRBJ2-2	17	CATSRDFDRSDTGELFF
TRBV29-1	TRBD2	TRBJ2-1	16	CSVEDQLAGRPNEQFF
TRBV4-1	.	TRBJ1-2	15	CASSPGYGGLPGYTF
TRBV6-1	TRBD2	TRBJ2-3	16	CASSGLAGTSTDTQYF
TRBV7-2	.	TRBJ2-3	17	CASSLGSGSGSTDTQYF
TRBV2	.	TRBJ2-1	15	CAVNREAVSYNEQFF
TRBV6-5	.	TRBJ1-1	14	CASSYSRINTEAFF
TRBV4-1	TRBD1	TRBJ1-5	15	CASSQGDRVGQPQHF
TRBV19	.	TRBJ1-1	14	CASSVYGMNTEAFF
TRBV4-2	.	TRBJ1-1	16	CASSPRDTGGNTEAFF
TRBV9	.	TRBJ2-1	14	CASSPQGILHEQFF
TRBV6-6	TRBD1	TRBJ2-7	14	CASQTGVLSGEQYF
TRBV13	TRBD1	TRBJ1-1	15	CASSLGGDRRLVAFF
TRBV7-2	.	TRBJ2-4	15	CASSLLGQAKNIQYF
TRBV29-1	TRBD2	TRBJ2-3	15	CSLGGTGGSTDTQYF
TRBV15	.	TRBJ2-1	12	CATSYLSNEQFF
TRBV4-1	TRBD1	TRBJ2-3	17	CASSQMTGPMLADTQYF
TRBV5-4	TRBD2	TRBJ2-5	18	CASSLNPSGPPAVETQYF
TRBV19	TRBD2	TRBJ2-6	20	CASSIEPLAGGRSGANVLTF
TRBV21-1	.	TRBJ2-1	15	CASSKALAGGNEQFF
TRBV9	TRBD1	TRBJ1-2	15	CASSVAFEGARGYTF
TRBV9	.	TRBJ2-2	16	CASSVGGSLNTGELFF
TRBV6-1	.	TRBJ2-7	11	CASSVGGKHYF
TRBV7-9	.	TRBJ1-2	13	CASTSFALGGYTF
TRBV19	.	TRBJ2-1	15	CASSIWDSSDNEQFF
TRBV6-5	.	TRBJ1-6	15	CASSHREFLNSPLHF
TRBV2	TRBD1	TRBJ1-6	15	CASSQTGATGSPLHF
TRBV5-1	.	TRBJ2-3	13	CASSSVRHRHQYF
TRBV14	TRBD1	TRBJ2-5	14	CASSQLGTEETQYF
TRBV29-1	TRBD1	TRBJ2-5	12	CSAGQVGETQYF
TRBV10-3	.	TRBJ2-7	15	CAISDAGTWDYEQYF
TRBV6-6	TRBD2	TRBJ2-3	15	CASIGLAGGTDTQYF
TRBV7-8	TRBD2	TRBJ2-5	15	CASSLVDIGGETQYF
TRBV7-9	TRBD1	TRBJ1-4	15	CASSLTGQRNEKLFF
TRBV21-1	.	TRBJ2-5	13	CASSTRQKETQYF
TRBV27	TRBD1	TRBJ1-2	13	CASSIGTGAGYTF